One T cell receptor (beta chain) is described in this entry. Its antigen is currently not known. Base qualities are not recorded, but no much larger clone differs from it by a single base. This entry is derived from a study of Ad26.COV2.S vaccination and SARS-CoV-2 variants (dated by TCRdb to the early 2020s). Study-wide context: Donors in the vaccine arm were drawn from COV1001, a phase I-IIa trial of Ad26.COV2.S in healthy adults that was multicentre, randomized, double-blind and placebo-controlled. Dosing of Ad26.COV2.S was intramuscular, at either 5x10^10 or 1x10^11 viral particles, delivered as one shot or as two shots spaced 56 days apart. TCRbeta repertoire sequencing served as the tool for gauging how specific and how broad the SARS-CoV-2-reactive T cell receptors were following Ad26.COV2.S vaccination. A total of 32 samples were included in the TCR-sequenced set, comprising roughly 19 Ad26.COV2.S vaccine recipients, 5 placebo recipients and 8 SARS-CoV-2 convalescent individuals. Participants in the trial were split at random into five groups of five each, receiving low-dose or high-dose Ad26.COV2.S once or twice, or else placebo on both occasions. Blinding of investigators to trial group allocation was maintained during experiments and outcome assessment. Points the paper makes about the study in general: The authors noted that total T cell responses may have been underestimated by the TCR breadth and depth analyses. The study lacked the statistical power to compare responses across vaccine doses or regimens. Spike-specific TCR breadth was higher in Ad26.COV2.S recipients than in placebo recipients (P = 0.0014). Substantial breadth of spike-specific CD8+ and CD4+ T cell responses was reported after vaccination. Vaccine and placebo recipients had similar non-spike TCR breadth, a finding consistent with the vaccine containing only spike.

The treatment or condition label here, explained by the study, means: over 15 received Ad26.COV2.S at low or high dose, single or two shots; 5 received placebo; per-sample allocation not given. For vaccine and placebo recipients, repertoires were sequenced using samples collected on day 63 after the first injection. In Cohort 1b, 25 or so adults aged 18-55 years were enrolled at a single site in Boston, USA, between 29 July and 7 August 2020. Ad26.COV2.S consisted of a replication-incompetent adenovirus type 26 vector by which a prefusion-stabilized SARS-CoV-2 spike protein from the original Wuhan strain was expressed. The germline V gene sets CDR1 to SGHVS and CDR2 to FNYEAQ. The CDR3 measures 13 amino acids from cysteine to phenylalanine. Of all the DNA, just the CDR3 is kept, 39 bases in frame from base 1. Between the V and J ends, shortened by 2 bases and 3 bases respectively, the junction contains 7 bases.

TCRbeta CDR3 regions were sequenced with the immunoSEQ Assay. After extraction, genomic DNA underwent amplification by bias-controlled multiplex PCR, followed by high-throughput sequencing. In the source study's methods: To quantify the absolute abundance of each unique TCRbeta CDR3 region, sequences were collapsed and filtered. Usable DNA was measured by amplifying reference genes present in all nucleated cells, and TCRbeta template counts were normalized to that usable DNA to estimate T cell fraction. Repertoire TCRs were annotated as SARS-CoV-2-specific by exact matching of V gene, CDR3 amino acid sequence and J gene to a known reactive TCR set. The reference SARS-CoV-2 TCR set came from MIRA and was filtered for enrichment in COVID-19-positive ImmuneCODE repertoires, removing public or cross-reactive TCRs. Drawing on the MIRA antigens, annotated TCRs were analysed further at the level of specific ORF or position within ORF. Breadth was defined as annotated unique rearrangements over total unique productive rearrangements; depth was the summed frequency of those rearrangements. Group comparisons of TCR breadth used two-sided Wilcoxon rank-sum tests. In TCRdb, the immuneACCESS table is reduced to in-frame sequences with V and J assigned. These tables do not hold every clone; where another copy was compared, an unresolved V gene accounts for under half, and the others remain unexplained. The DNA gave D and trimming, while V, J and clone size come from that table. The sample includes a few hundred thousand clones, with roughly 80% observed a single time. The ten most abundant clones make up 7% to 9.5% of the sample.

The sample in question was peripheral blood, obtained in a trial of Ad26.COV2.S vaccine versus placebo. The V and J segments used are TRBV7-6 and TRBJ2-5; the D gene assignment is ambiguous. This sequence was found in a person between 18 and 65 years old who received the Ad26.COV2.S COVID-19 vaccine or a placebo. The bases read TGTGCCAGCAGCTTAACATTTAAAGAGACCCAGTACTTC. Translated, it reads CASSLTFKETQYF.